Shown below are 27 T cell receptor beta chains from a single sample sequenced in a study of blood T cell repertoires in COVID-19. Profiled with immunoSEQ multiplex PCR; TCRdb holds only in-frame clones, not every one. This table holds approximately 360,000 clones, over 80% found once. Sequencing input: PBMCs or T cells enriched from blood (not recorded which). These receptors all come from a woman aged 50 to 60 who had recovered from COVID-19.

The chain couples TRBV5-1 to TRBJ2-3; 8 positions agree with TRBD2. The J segment lost 0 bases and the V segment lost 5 bases, leaving 5 bases of the junction unmatched. The germline gives CDR1 SGHRS, CDR2 YFSETQ. The CDR3 extends over 15 amino acids. Written as DNA, the CDR3 is TGCGCCAGCAGTTTACTAGCGGAGAGCACAGATACGCAGTATTTT. Translated, it gives CASSLLAESTDTQYF.

CDR3 region: CATGTLYNEQFF. In nucleotides, the CDR3 is TGTGCCACCGGGACTCTCTACAATGAGCAGTTCTTC. V usage is TRBV27 and J usage is TRBJ2-1; perhaps TRBD2 as D (6 bases). The CDR3 has 12 residues. The germline gives CDR1 MNHEY, CDR2 SMNVEV (reference sequence). The V gene lost 10 bases and the J gene lost 3 bases, with 10 bases spanning the gap.

In this sample, this clone turned up a few times. V usage is TRBV6-5 and J usage is TRBJ2-7, with a weak D call TRBD2 (7 bases). The CDR3 is made up of 15 amino acids. The ends were cut back, 5 bases at V and 6 bases at J, with 20 bases in the middle. Germline V gene data show CDR1 as MNHEY and CDR2 as SVGAGI. CDR3 amino acids: CASSPRGAGMSEQYF. The CDR3 region has the DNA TGTGCCAGCAGTCCCCGGGGGGCAGGAATGAGCGAGCAGTACTTC.

This chain connects TRBV7-3 to TRBJ2-1, with D possibly being TRBD2 (7 bases). In germline, CDR1 is SGHTA, CDR2 FQGTGA. The length of the CDR3 is 14 residues. Trimming shortened V by 4 bases and J by 5 bases, and 12 bases separated the two germline ends. The CDR3: CASSSGGPNNEQFF. CDR3 sequence (DNA): TGTGCCAGCAGCTCCGGGGGGCCAAACAATGAGCAGTTCTTC.

V usage is TRBV6-5 and J usage is TRBJ1-1; D gene uncertain. Germline assignment: CDR1 MNHEY and CDR2 SVGAGI. This CDR3 is built from 13 residues. V dropped 6 bases and J dropped 5 bases, with 13 bases sitting between them. Here the CDR3 reads CASRVRSVTEAFF. CDR3 bases: TGTGCCAGCAGGGTTCGATCAGTAACTGAAGCTTTCTTT.

This sequence joins TRBV7-2 and TRBJ2-3, with D perhaps matching TRBD2 (5 bases). This CDR3 spans 15 amino acids. With 4 bases removed from V and 2 bases from J, the gap between germline ends came to 13 bases. Germline CDR1 reads SGHTA; CDR2 reads FQGNSA. The CDR3 region is CASSSAGAHTDTQYF. In DNA, the CDR3 is TGTGCCAGCAGCTCCGCGGGTGCACACACAGATACGCAGTATTTT.

The rearrangement joins TRBV5-1 to TRBJ1-2; TRBD1 might be the D (6 bases). V was clipped by 4 bases and J by 0 bases, with 13 bases between them. In germline, CDR1 is SGHRS, CDR2 YFSETQ. The length of the CDR3 is 15 residues. The DNA of the CDR3 is TGCGCCAGCAGCCTACAGGGCCTAGCTAACTATGGCTACACCTTC. It translates to CASSLQGLANYGYTF.

The rearrangement joins TRBV11-1 to TRBJ2-5, with D possibly TRBD2 on 5 matching bases. Trimming stripped 1 base from V and 5 bases from J, with 11 bases between. This CDR3 is built from 14 residues. Germline V gives CDR1 SGHAT, CDR2 FQDESV (reference sequence). The CDR3 sequence: CASSLGTRGETQYF. The CDR3 nucleotides read TGTGCCAGCAGCTTAGGGACCAGAGGGGAGACCCAGTACTTC. Full variable domain (outside the CDR3, taken from reference TRBV11-1 and TRBJ2-5): EAEVAQSPRYKITEKSQAVAFWCDPISGHATLYWYRQILGQGPELLVQFQDESVVDDSQLPKDRFSAERLKGVDSTLKIQPAELGDSAMYLCASSLGTRGETQYFGPGTRLLVL.

V gene TRBV11-2 combines with J gene TRBJ1-1, with no clear D. Trimming removed 7 bases at V and 2 bases at J, with 14 bases between. There are 14 residues in the CDR3. Germline V lookup: CDR1 SGHAT, CDR2 FQNNGV. The CDR3 protein is CASTPGGLNTEAFF. Written as DNA, the CDR3 is TGTGCCAGCACCCCCGGCGGACTCAACACTGAAGCTTTCTTT.

This clone is a singleton in its sample. J is TRBJ1-6 and V is TRBV3-1 (or the pseudogene TRBV3-2), with D maybe TRBD1 (5 bases). Germline V gene lookup returns CDR1 LGHDT and CDR2 YNNKEL (reference sequence). V was shortened by 3 bases and J by 4 bases, with 10 bases between the two germline ends. This CDR3 comprises 15 residues. The CDR3 loop reads CASSHEGAYNSPLHF. In nucleotides, the CDR3 is TGTGCCAGCAGCCATGAAGGGGCTTATAATTCACCCCTCCACTTT.

There are a few counts of this clone. The rearrangement links TRBV7-9 to TRBJ2-5; TRBD2 is a possible D gene (5 bases). V gave up 4 bases and J gave up 4 bases, with 16 bases separating them. Germline-derived CDR1 and CDR2 are SEHNR and FQNEAQ (reference sequence). The CDR3 is made up of 15 amino acids. This chain's CDR3 is CASSSIGGRGETQYF. The CDR3 nucleotides are TGTGCCAGCAGCTCTATCGGCGGTCGGGGAGAGACCCAGTACTTC.

The V and J genes are TRBV18 and TRBJ2-1, with 7 bases fitting TRBD1. The CDR3 has 17 residues. CDR1 KGHSH and CDR2 LQKENI come from the germline V gene. V lost 3 bases and J lost 2; bases outside the gene matches: 10. Here the CDR3 DNA reads TGTGCCAGCTCACCCAGACGGACAGGAACCACCTACAATGAGCAGTTCTTC. Translation gives CASSPRRTGTTYNEQFF.

This clone was counted between two and nine times. The gene calls are TRBV19 and TRBJ2-2; no clear D gene. The CDR3 contains 14 residues. The V gene's germline CDR1 is LNHDA and CDR2 SQIVND (reference sequence). V gave up 4 bases and J gave up 7 bases, with 13 bases separating them. The CDR3 loop is CASSTFSRVGELFF. CDR3 in DNA: TGTGCCAGTAGTACATTTTCACGGGTCGGGGAGCTGTTTTTT.

With regard to this clone: The same CDR3 arises from other DNA sequences in this sample as well. The J gene is TRBJ2-5, the V gene TRBV7-2, with 8 bases fitting TRBD1. With 1 base clipped from V and 4 bases from J, the junction kept 2 bases outside the gene matches. The CDR3 runs 14 residues. Germline V CDR1 and CDR2: SGHTA, FQGNSA. The CDR3 sequence: CASSLDRGRETQYF. The CDR3 DNA sequence: TGTGCCAGCAGCTTAGACAGGGGGAGAGAGACCCAGTACTTC.

This clone was observed a single time. The sample holds other DNA sequences that translate to the same CDR3. This rearrangement joins TRBV11-3 to TRBJ2-6; D is unresolved. Germline V gene lookup returns CDR1 SGHNT and CDR2 YENEEA. This CDR3 spans 16 amino acids. Trimming left V 1 base short and J 0 bases short, with 7 bases between. DNA for the CDR3: TGTGCCAGCAGCTTAGGCGGATCCTCTGGGGCCAACGTCCTGACTTTC. Translating gives CASSLGGSSGANVLTF. The full variable domain, its missing parts supplied by reference TRBV11-3 and TRBJ2-6, is EAGVVQSPRYKIIEKKQPVAFWCNPISGHNTLYWYLQNLGQGPELLIRYENEEAVDDSQLPKDRFSAERLKGVDSTLKIQPAELGDSAVYLCASSLGGSSGANVLTFGAGSRLTVL.

J is TRBJ1-4 and V is TRBV19; D unclear. The CDR3 spans 15 residues. V lost 2 bases and J lost 5, with 12 bases in between. The germline V gene encodes CDR1 LNHDA and CDR2 SQIVND (reference sequence). CDR3 region: CASSIRFPGNEKLFF. The CDR3 nucleotides read TGTGCCAGTAGTATAAGATTTCCGGGGAATGAAAAACTGTTTTTT.

The chain links TRBV3-1 (or the pseudogene TRBV3-2) to TRBJ1-4; weak D call: TRBD1 (6 bases). Trimming pared 2 bases from V and 4 bases from J, leaving 11 bases between. The V gene's germline CDR1 is LGHDT and CDR2 YNNKEL (reference sequence). This CDR3 comprises 15 residues. The CDR3 coding sequence is TGTGCCAGCAGCCAATTCGGACAGATTAATGAAAAACTGTTTTTT. Its protein product is CASSQFGQINEKLFF.

This chain connects TRBV18 to TRBJ2-7; 9 nucleotides line up with TRBD1. After removal of 4 bases from V and 7 bases from J, the junction contained 5 bases not matched to a gene. The germline CDR1 and CDR2 sequences are KGHSH and LQKENI. There are 13 residues in the CDR3. The CDR3 DNA sequence: TGTGCCAGCTCACTGGGACAGGGCGAAGAGCAGTACTTC. Residues: CASSLGQGEEQYF.

The chain joins TRBV20-1 to TRBJ2-2; D unresolved. With 3 bases removed from V and 4 bases from J, the gap between germline ends came to 18 bases. Germline loops: CDR1 DFQATT, CDR2 SNEGSKA (reference sequence). The CDR3 length is 16 residues. The CDR3 region is CSASLGVTESTGELFF. The DNA of the CDR3 is TGCAGTGCTAGTTTGGGTGTCACAGAAAGCACCGGGGAGCTGTTTTTT.

The chain carries TRBV6-5 and TRBJ1-2; 8 bases map to TRBD1. Trimming at V came to 6 bases and at J to 7 bases, leaving 10 bases not matched to a gene. Germline CDR1 and CDR2: MNHEY and SVGAGI. The CDR3 spans 14 residues. The CDR3 here is CASRPTGTGFGYTF. CDR3 in DNA: TGTGCCAGCAGACCGACCGGGACAGGTTTTGGCTACACCTTC.

This rearrangement joins TRBV19 to TRBJ1-4; a weak D match, TRBD1 (6 bases). The germline V and J ends were trimmed by 4 bases and 8 bases, with 14 bases remaining between them. CDR1 is LNHDA, CDR2 SQIVND, per germline (reference sequence). This CDR3 is 14 amino acids long. In DNA, the CDR3 is TGTGCCAGTAGTAGGACAGCAGGGGACGAAAAACTGTTTTTT. As protein: CASSRTAGDEKLFF.

This chain connects TRBV29-1 to TRBJ2-3; 13 bases fit TRBD2. The CDR3 runs to 18 residues. Trimming removed 1 base from V and 5 bases from J; junction bases left unmatched: 12. Looked up from germline, CDR1 is SQVTM and CDR2 is ANQGSEA. The CDR3 DNA follows: TGCAGCGTTGAAGTGGAACCGGGACTAGCGGGATTTGTAGATACGCAGTATTTT. It encodes CSVEVEPGLAGFVDTQYF.

This chain joins TRBV7-2 and TRBJ2-4, with 7 nucleotides matching TRBD1. Germline CDR1 and CDR2: SGHTA and FQGNSA. This CDR3 has 14 amino acids. With V trimmed by 5 bases and J by 4 bases, 5 bases remained unmatched. In DNA, the CDR3 is TGTGCCAGCAGCACCACAGGGGTAAAAAACATTCAGTACTTC. Translation: CASSTTGVKNIQYF.

The CDR3 protein is CASSFSDTQYF. CDR3 nucleotide sequence: TGTGCCAGCAGTTTCTCGGATACGCAGTATTTT. J is TRBJ2-3 and V is TRBV12-3 or TRBV12-4; D not certain. Deletions cut 3 bases from V and 6 bases from J, with 4 bases between. This CDR3 has 11 residues.

This clone was seen a single time. The rearrangement joins TRBV11-3 to TRBJ2-5; 7 bases fit TRBD1. This CDR3 spans 15 amino acids. After removal of 4 bases from V and 5 bases from J, the junction contained 10 bases not matched to a gene. Germline CDR1 is SGHNT and CDR2 is YENEEA. The CDR3 DNA reads as TGTGCCAGCAGCTCTGGGACAGCAATAGTGGAGACCCAGTACTTC. Its translation is CASSSGTAIVETQYF.

The chain joins TRBV4-1 to TRBJ1-2, with D tentatively TRBD1 (6 bases). The CDR3 covers 13 residues. V was shortened by 4 bases and J by 8 bases, with 14 bases between the two germline ends. From germline, CDR1 is MGHRA and CDR2 YSYEKL. The CDR3 nucleotides read TGCGCCAGCAGCCCAGTTACAGGGCTAGGCTACACCTTC. Translation gives CASSPVTGLGYTF.

The chain is built from TRBV5-1 and TRBJ2-5; D is ambiguous. The CDR3 covers 12 residues. The V end was cut by 0 bases, the J end by 5 bases, with 5 bases between. Germline V gene lookup returns CDR1 SGHRS and CDR2 YFSETQ. The CDR3 is CASSLATETQYF. The CDR3, as DNA: TGCGCCAGCAGCTTGGCGACTGAGACCCAGTACTTC.